This T cell receptor (beta chain) is drawn from a study of T cell changes during pregnancy in multiple sclerosis. Profiled with immunoSEQ multiplex PCR; TCRdb holds only in-frame clones, not every one. The sample holds tens of thousands of clones, approximately 92% seen once. The CDR3 contains 17 residues. V lost 0 bases to trimming and J lost 0 bases; unmatched junction nucleotides: 5. Per the germline V gene, CDR1 is SGDLS and CDR2 is YYNGEE. This clone occurred once. The chain couples TRBV9 to TRBJ1-4; 7 bases map to TRBD1. The origin of this receptor is a female donor in good health, enrolled as a control in a pregnancy study. The source was CD8+ T cells from peripheral blood mononuclear cells, collected in the third trimester of pregnancy. The CDR3 loop reads CASSVAGGGATNEKLFF. As DNA, the CDR3 is TGTGCCAGCAGCGTAGCAGGGGGTGGTGCAACTAATGAAAAACTGTTTTTT.